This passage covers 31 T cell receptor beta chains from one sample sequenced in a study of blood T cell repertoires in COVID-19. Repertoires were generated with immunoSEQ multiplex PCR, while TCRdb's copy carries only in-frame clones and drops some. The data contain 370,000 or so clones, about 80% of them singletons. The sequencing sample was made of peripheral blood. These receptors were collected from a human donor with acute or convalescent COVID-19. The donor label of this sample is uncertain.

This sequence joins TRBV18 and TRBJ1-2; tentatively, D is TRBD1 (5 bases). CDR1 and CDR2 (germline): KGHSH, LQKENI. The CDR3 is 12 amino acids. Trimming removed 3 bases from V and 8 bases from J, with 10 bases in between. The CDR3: CASSPGGDGYTF. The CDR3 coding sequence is TGTGCCAGCTCACCGGGAGGGGACGGCTACACCTTC. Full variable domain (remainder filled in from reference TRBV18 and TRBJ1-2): NAGVMQNPRHLVRRRGQEARLRCSPMKGHSHVYWYRQLPEEGLKFMVYLQKENIIDESGMPKERFSAEFPKEGPSILRIQQVVRGDSAAYFCASSPGGDGYTFGSGTRLTVV.

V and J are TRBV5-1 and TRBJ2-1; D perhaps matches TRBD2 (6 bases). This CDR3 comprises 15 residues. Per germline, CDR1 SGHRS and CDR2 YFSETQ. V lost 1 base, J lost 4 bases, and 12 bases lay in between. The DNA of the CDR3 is TGCGCCAGCAGCTTGTCAGCGGGCGGTTACAATGAGCAGTTCTTC. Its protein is CASSLSAGGYNEQFF.

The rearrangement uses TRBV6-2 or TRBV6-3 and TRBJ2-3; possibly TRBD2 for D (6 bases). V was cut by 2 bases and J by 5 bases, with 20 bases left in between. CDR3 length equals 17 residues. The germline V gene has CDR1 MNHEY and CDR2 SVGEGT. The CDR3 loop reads CASSYPLEGVRGDTQYF. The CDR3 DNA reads TGTGCCAGCAGTTACCCGTTGGAGGGTGTAAGGGGAGATACGCAGTATTTT.

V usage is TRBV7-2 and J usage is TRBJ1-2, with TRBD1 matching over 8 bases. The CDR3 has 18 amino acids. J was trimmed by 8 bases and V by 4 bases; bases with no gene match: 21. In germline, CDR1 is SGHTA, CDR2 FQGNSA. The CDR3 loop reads CASSYRSGTGLSSEGYTF. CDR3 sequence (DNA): TGTGCCAGCAGCTATAGATCCGGGACAGGCCTGTCCTCGGAAGGCTACACCTTC.

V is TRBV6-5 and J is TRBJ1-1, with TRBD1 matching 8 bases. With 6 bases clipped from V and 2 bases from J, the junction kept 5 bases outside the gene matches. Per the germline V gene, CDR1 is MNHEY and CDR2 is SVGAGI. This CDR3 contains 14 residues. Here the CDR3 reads CASRFTGGNTEAFF. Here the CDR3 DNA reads TGTGCCAGCAGATTCACAGGGGGAAACACTGAAGCTTTCTTT.

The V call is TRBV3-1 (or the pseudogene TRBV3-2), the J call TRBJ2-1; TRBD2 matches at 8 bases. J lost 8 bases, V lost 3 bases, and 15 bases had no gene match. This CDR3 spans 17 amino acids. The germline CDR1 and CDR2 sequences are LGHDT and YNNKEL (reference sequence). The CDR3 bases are TGTGCCAGCAGCCAGATCCCGGGACTAGTTAGAGAGCATGAGCAGTTCTTC. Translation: CASSQIPGLVREHEQFF.

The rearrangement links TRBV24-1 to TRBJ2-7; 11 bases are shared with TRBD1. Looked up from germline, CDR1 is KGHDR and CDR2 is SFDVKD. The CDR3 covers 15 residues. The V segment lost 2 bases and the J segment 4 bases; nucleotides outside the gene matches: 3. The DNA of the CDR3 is TGTGCCACCAGTGATTCCGGGACAGGGGGGTACGAGCAGTACTTC. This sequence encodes CATSDSGTGGYEQYF.

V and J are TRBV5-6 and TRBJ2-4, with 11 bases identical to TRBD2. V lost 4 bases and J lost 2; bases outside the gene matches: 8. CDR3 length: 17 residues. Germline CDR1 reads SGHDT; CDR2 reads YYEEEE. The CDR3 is CASSLTSSGRSKNIQYF. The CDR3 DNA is TGTGCCAGCAGCCTTACGTCTAGCGGGAGGTCCAAAAACATTCAGTACTTC.

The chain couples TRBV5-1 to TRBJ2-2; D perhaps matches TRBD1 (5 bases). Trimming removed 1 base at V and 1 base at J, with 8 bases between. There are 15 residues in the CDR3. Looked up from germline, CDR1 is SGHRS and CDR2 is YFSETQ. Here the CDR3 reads CASSLIGQNTGELFF. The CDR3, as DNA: TGCGCCAGCAGCTTGATAGGACAGAACACCGGGGAGCTGTTTTTT.

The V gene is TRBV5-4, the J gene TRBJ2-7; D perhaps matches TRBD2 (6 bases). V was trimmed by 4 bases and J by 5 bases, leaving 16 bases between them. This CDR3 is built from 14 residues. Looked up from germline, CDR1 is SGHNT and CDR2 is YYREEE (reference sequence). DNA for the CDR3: TGTGCCAGCAGCAGGAGGGTAGCAGCGAACGAGCAGTACTTC. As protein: CASSRRVAANEQYF.

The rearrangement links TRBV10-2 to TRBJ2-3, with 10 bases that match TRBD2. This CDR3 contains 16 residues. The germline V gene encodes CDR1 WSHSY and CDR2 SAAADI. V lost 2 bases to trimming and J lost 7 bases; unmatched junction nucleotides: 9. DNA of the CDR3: TGCGCCAGCAGTGAGGGTGGTAGCGGGGGGAAGAATACGCAGTATTTT. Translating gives CASSEGGSGGKNTQYF.

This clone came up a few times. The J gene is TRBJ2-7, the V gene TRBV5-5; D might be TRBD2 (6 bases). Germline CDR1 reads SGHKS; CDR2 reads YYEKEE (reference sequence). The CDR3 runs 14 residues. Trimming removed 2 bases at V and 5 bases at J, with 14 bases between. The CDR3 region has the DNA TGTGCCAGCAGCTTAGGATCCCCGGGGGACGAGCAGTACTTC. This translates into CASSLGSPGDEQYF.

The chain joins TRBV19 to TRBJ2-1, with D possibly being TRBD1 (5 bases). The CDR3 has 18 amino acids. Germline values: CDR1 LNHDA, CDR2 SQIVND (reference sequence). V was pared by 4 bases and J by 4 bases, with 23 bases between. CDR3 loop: CASSNQGRSYNTYNEQFF. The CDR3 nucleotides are TGTGCCAGTAGTAATCAGGGTCGGTCGTACAACACATACAATGAGCAGTTCTTC.

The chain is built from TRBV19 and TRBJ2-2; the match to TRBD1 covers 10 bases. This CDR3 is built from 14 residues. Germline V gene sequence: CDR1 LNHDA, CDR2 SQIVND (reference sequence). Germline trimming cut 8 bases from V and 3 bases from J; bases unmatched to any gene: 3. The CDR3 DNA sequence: TGTGCCAGTGGGGACAGGGGCTACACCGGGGAGCTGTTTTTT. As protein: CASGDRGYTGELFF.

CDR3 loop: CASSIETGTIYGYTF. As DNA, the CDR3 is TGTGCCAGTAGTATAGAGACAGGGACCATCTATGGCTACACCTTC. This sequence joins TRBV19 and TRBJ1-2; 7 bases are a match to TRBD1. Germline lookup yields CDR1 LNHDA and CDR2 SQIVND (reference sequence). The ends lost 0 bases at V and 4 bases at J; junction bases unmatched: 5. The CDR3 is 15 residues long.

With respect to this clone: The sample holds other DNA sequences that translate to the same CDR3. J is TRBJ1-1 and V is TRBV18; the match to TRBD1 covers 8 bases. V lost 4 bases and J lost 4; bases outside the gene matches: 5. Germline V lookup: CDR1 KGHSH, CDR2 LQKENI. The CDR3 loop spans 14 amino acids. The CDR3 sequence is CASSQDRGGTEAFF. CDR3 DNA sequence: TGTGCCAGCTCACAAGACAGGGGCGGCACTGAAGCTTTCTTT.

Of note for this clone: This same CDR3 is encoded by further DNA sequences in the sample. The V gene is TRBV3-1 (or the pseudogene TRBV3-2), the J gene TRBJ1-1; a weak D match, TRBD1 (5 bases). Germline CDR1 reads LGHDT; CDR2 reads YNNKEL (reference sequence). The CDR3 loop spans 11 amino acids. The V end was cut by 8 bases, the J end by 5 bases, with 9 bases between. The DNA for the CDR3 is TGTGCCAGCCGGGGGGGGACTGAAGCTTTCTTT. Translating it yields CASRGGTEAFF.

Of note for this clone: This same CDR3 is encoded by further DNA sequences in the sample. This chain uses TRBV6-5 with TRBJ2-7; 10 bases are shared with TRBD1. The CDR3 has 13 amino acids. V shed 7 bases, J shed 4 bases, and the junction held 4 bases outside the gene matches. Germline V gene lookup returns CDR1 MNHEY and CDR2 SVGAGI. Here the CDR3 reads CASTPGQGYEQYF. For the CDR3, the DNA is TGTGCCAGCACTCCGGGACAGGGGTACGAGCAGTACTTC.

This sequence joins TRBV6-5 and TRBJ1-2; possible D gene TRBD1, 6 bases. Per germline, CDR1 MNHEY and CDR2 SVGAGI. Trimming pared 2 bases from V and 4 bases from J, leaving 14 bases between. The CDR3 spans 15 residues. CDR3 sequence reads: CASSYRAGGSYGYTF. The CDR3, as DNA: TGTGCCAGCAGTTACCGCGCTGGGGGCAGCTATGGCTACACCTTC.

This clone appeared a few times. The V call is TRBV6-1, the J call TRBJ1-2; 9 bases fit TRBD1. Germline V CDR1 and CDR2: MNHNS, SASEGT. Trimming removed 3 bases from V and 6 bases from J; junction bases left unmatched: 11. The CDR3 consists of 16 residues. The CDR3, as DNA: TGTGCCAGCAGTGATTGGGGACAGGGTGGCATAGATGGCTACACCTTC. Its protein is CASSDWGQGGIDGYTF.

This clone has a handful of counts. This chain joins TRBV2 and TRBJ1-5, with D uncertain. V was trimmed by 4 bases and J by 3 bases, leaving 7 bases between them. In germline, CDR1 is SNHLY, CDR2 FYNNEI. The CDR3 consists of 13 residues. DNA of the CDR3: TGTGCCAGCAGTGTAGAATACAATCAGCCCCAGCATTTT. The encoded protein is CASSVEYNQPQHF.

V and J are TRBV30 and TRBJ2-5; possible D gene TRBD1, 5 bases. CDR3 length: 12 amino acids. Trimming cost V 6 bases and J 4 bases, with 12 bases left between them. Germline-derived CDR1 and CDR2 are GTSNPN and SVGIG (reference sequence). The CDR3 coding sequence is TGTGCCTGCAACTGGGGCCCAGAGACCCAGTACTTC. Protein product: CACNWGPETQYF.

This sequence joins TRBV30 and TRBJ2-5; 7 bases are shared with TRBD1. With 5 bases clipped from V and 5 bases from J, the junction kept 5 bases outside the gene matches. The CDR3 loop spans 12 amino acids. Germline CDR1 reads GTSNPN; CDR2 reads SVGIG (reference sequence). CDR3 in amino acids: CAWGGQYETQYF. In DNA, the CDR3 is TGTGCCTGGGGGGGACAGTACGAGACCCAGTACTTC.

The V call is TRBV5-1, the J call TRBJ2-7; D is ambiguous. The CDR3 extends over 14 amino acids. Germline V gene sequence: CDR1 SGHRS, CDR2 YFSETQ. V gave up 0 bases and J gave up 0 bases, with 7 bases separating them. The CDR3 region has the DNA TGCGCCAGCAGCTTGGCAATTAGCTCCTACGAGCAGTACTTC. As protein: CASSLAISSYEQYF.

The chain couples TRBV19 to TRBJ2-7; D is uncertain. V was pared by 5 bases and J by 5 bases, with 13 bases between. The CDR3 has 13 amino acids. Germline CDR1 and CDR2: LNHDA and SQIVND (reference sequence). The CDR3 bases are TGTGCCAGTAGTCGGCAGGTCGCGCACGAGCAGTACTTC. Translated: CASSRQVAHEQYF.

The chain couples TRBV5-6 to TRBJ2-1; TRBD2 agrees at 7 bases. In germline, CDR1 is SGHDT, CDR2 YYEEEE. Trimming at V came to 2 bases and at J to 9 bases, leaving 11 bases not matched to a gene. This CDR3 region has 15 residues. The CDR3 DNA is TGTGCCAGCAGCTTTAGGACTAGATCGGATAGTGAGCAGTTCTTC. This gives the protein CASSFRTRSDSEQFF.

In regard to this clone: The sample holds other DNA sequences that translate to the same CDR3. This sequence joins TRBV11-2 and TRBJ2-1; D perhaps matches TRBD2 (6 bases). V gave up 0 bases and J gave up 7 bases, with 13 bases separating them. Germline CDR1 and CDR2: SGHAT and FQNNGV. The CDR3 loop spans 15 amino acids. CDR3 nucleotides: TGTGCCAGCAGCTTAGACCCCGGGGGTTCGAATGAGCAGTTCTTC. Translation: CASSLDPGGSNEQFF.

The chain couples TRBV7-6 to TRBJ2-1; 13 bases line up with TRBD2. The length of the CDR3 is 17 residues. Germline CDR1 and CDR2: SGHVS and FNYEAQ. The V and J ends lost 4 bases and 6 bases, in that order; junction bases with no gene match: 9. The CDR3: CASSSLMTSGGTNEQFF. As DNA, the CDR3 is TGTGCCAGCAGCTCCCTAATGACTAGCGGGGGGACCAATGAGCAGTTCTTC.

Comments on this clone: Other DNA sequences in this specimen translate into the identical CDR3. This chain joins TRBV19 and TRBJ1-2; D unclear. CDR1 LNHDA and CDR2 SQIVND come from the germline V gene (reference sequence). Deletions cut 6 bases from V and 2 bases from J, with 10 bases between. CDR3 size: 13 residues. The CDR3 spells CASRGSLNYGYTF. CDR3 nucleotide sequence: TGTGCCAGTAGGGGCAGCCTAAACTATGGCTACACCTTC.

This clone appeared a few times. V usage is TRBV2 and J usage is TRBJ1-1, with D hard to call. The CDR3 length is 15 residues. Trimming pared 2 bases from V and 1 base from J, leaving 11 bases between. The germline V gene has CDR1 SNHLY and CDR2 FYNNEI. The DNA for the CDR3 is TGTGCCAGCAGTGAATGGGAGCAAAGGAACACTGAAGCTTTCTTT. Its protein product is CASSEWEQRNTEAFF.

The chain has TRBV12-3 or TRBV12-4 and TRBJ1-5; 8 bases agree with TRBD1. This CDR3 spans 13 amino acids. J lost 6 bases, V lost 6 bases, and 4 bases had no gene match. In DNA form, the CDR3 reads TGTGCCAGCAGCCAGACAGGGGTTCAGCCCCAGCATTTT. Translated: CASSQTGVQPQHF.